The sequence of this TCR beta chain was determined in a study of T cells in Graves' hyperthyroidism and ophthalmopathy. The study's findings and limits: Before onset, ophthalmopathy was predicted by the model a median approximately 6.6 months earlier. From stable hyperthyroidism, ophthalmopathy was separated by a 13 V-J model.

To note about this clonotype: The antigen is not known.

Researchers took RNA transcripts and amplified the TCR beta CDR3 regions from them. With the HTBI primer set, the TCR CDR3 went through a first round of RT-PCR. One entry per CDR3 protein results from TCRdb running MiXCR on the multiplex PCR reads. The table shows more than 300,000 distinct CDR3 sequences, with roughly 13% occurring only once. There are 13 residues in the CDR3. The V gene's germline CDR1 is MGHDK and CDR2 SYGVNS. V lost 3 bases and J 1 base, leaving 6 bases between the germline ends. V gene TRBV25-1 combines with J gene TRBJ1-1, with D uncertain. Sequencing was done on a sample of blood. This TCR derives from a woman aged 25 to 39 with Graves' hyperthyroidism. CDR3: CASSDWPNTEAFF. The CDR3 bases are TGTGCCAGCAGTGATTGGCCGAACACTGAAGCTTTCTTT.